This entry describes one TCR beta chain. Its antigen is unknown. Preparation of the TCRbeta library used unique molecular identifiers. In TCRdb, the PCR reads were re-called with MiXCR into one record per CDR3 protein. The sample gives some 220,000 distinct CDR3 sequences, approximately 10% of which show up once; roughly 27% is in the top ten. This entry belongs to a study of T-cell reconstitution after alpha-beta-depleted transplantation in children. Study findings and constraints: T-cell counts and diversity at one year following transplant were attributed mainly to newly produced T cells.

Trimming left V 5 bases short and J 2 bases short, with 15 bases between. The germline gives CDR1 MDHEN, CDR2 SYDVKM. This CDR3 has 15 residues. The receptor was isolated from a child under two years old with acute myeloid leukemia, due to receive a stem cell transplant. The chain combines TRBV28 with TRBJ1-2; D remains unclear. The starting material was PBMCs, obtained before TCRalphabeta/CD19-depleted stem cell transplant. The CDR3 region has the DNA TGTGCCAGCAGTCCACAGAGCCTAGGCAACTATGGCTACACCTTC. This encodes CASSPQSLGNYGYTF.